The subject of this entry is one TCR beta chain. Under the authors' procedure: By means of reference gene primer amplification, nucleated cell counts were estimated. Assay: immunoSEQ multiplex PCR; the TCRdb copy retains only in-frame clones and omits some. V, J and clone size were drawn from that table, and D and trimming were deduced from the DNA. Among about 180,000 clones listed, 90% were seen once. The data derive from a study of blood T cell repertoires in COVID-19. For the study at large: Samples of COVID-19 (acute and convalescent) were obtained from the United States, Italy and Spain. T cells, B-cell-depleted T cells, or PBMCs supplied cDNA or gDNA.

This CDR3 is 13 amino acids long. V lost 8 bases, J lost 8 bases, and 13 bases lay in between. The germline V gene encodes CDR1 MNHEY and CDR2 SMNVEV (reference sequence). The sample consisted of peripheral blood. V usage is TRBV27 and J usage is TRBJ1-6, with D maybe TRBD1 (5 bases). This clonotype originated in a man between 50 and 59 years old with acute or convalescent COVID-19. CDR3 protein: CASSRPGDSPLHF. Here the CDR3 DNA reads TGTGCCAGCTCTAGGCCGGGGGATTCACCCCTCCACTTT.